The entry below gives a single T cell receptor beta chain sequence along with its context. Its antigen is undetermined. The length of the CDR3 is 14 residues. Losses at the gene ends were 4 bases for V and 4 bases for J; bases not matched to a gene: 6. The germline V gene encodes CDR1 SGHRS and CDR2 YFSETQ. The data belong to a study of cytomegalovirus exposure and HLA in healthy donors. At the level of the study: From 150 million to 200 million T cells, an earlier analysis saw 110 million or so unique TCR beta sequences.

PCR involved 60 Vbeta and 13 Jbeta primers. Some clones are missing from TCRdb's copy, which holds only in-frame ones; the method was immunoSEQ multiplex PCR. Its table records approximately 20,000 clones. Overall study results and limits: As was reported, the classifier diagnosed cytomegalovirus status with high specificity and sensitivity. The study had only CMV serostatus as immune exposure information. Rarity held for most TCR sequences, but there were some public TCRs that occurred in many donors.

The sequenced material came from PBMCs. The origin of this receptor is a man in his 60s in good health and CMV-seropositive. This chain connects TRBV5-1 to TRBJ1-2; 8 bases are shared with TRBD1. This chain's CDR3 is CASSAGQDIYGYTF. The DNA for the CDR3 is TGCGCCAGCAGCGCGGGACAGGATATCTATGGCTACACCTTC.